The 10 T cell receptor beta chains reported below all come from one sample, sequenced in a study of graft-versus-host responses after intestinal transplantation. These TCRs' antigens remain unknown. Assay used: immunoSEQ multiplex PCR; TCRdb lists only in-frame clones, some missing. The data show about 130,000 clones, 85% to 95% seen once. Sequencing used unstimulated CD4+ T cells sorted from spleen or lymph node cells, obtained before intestinal transplant. The receptors originated from a human donor who received an intestinal transplant.

This clone was counted a few times. The CDR3, as DNA: TGTGCCAGCAGACTCAGGGCATATGGCTACACCTTC. Encoded protein: CASRLRAYGYTF. The chain recombines TRBV6-1 with TRBJ1-2, with D tentatively TRBD1 (5 bases). Germline assignment: CDR1 MNHNS and CDR2 SASEGT. CDR3 size: 12 residues. Trimming removed 6 bases from V and 5 bases from J, with 10 bases in between.

This chain links TRBV7-2 with TRBJ2-1, with TRBD2 identical over 7 bases. CDR1 and CDR2 (germline): SGHTA, FQGNSA. J was trimmed by 3 bases and V by 4 bases; bases with no gene match: 9. This CDR3 is built from 16 residues. CDR3 in DNA: TGTGCCAGCAGCTCTGGCACGCGGGGGTACTACAATGAGCAGTTCTTC. It yields the protein CASSSGTRGYYNEQFF.

The chain has TRBV7-8 and TRBJ1-6; 7 bases are a match to TRBD1. The CDR3 totals 15 residues. V was clipped by 2 bases and J by 8 bases; unmatched bases: 6. The germline V gene encodes CDR1 SGHVS and CDR2 FQNEAQ. CDR3 amino acids: CASSLIGGADSPLHF. The CDR3 nucleotides read TGTGCCAGCAGCTTAATAGGGGGCGCGGATTCACCCCTCCACTTT.

As DNA, the CDR3 is TGTGCCAGTAGTCAGGGAGATGGCTACACCTTC. Encoded protein: CASSQGDGYTF. This chain links TRBV19 with TRBJ1-2, with D maybe TRBD1 (5 bases). V gave up 5 bases and J gave up 6 bases, with 7 bases separating them. This CDR3 has 11 residues. Germline assignment: CDR1 LNHDA and CDR2 SQIVND (reference sequence). Full variable domain (remainder filled in from reference TRBV19 and TRBJ1-2): DGGITQSPKYLFRKEGQNVTLSCEQNLNHDAMYWYRQDPGQGLRLIYYSQIVNDFQKGDIAEGYSVSREKKESFPLTVTSAQKNPTAFYLCASSQGDGYTFGSGTRLTVV.

The chain is built from TRBV14 and TRBJ1-2; D is uncertain. From germline, CDR1 is SGHDN and CDR2 FVKESK. Trimming took off 2 bases at V and 3 bases at J, with 7 bases between the two ends. The CDR3 consists of 13 residues. CDR3 loop: CASSQRRYYGYTF. In nucleotides, the CDR3 is TGTGCCAGCAGCCAACGACGGTACTATGGCTACACCTTC.

This chain links TRBV5-4 with TRBJ2-2; 9 bases agree with TRBD2. Germline V gene data show CDR1 as SGHNT and CDR2 as YYREEE (reference sequence). V was clipped by 6 bases and J by 8 bases; unmatched bases: 8. The CDR3 contains 14 residues. CDR3 amino acids: CASTPSSGAGELFF. In DNA, the CDR3 is TGTGCCAGCACCCCGTCTAGCGGGGCTGGGGAGCTGTTTTTT.

The chain uses TRBV5-1 and TRBJ2-3; a weak D match, TRBD1 (5 bases). This CDR3 contains 15 residues. Looked up from germline, CDR1 is SGHRS and CDR2 is YFSETQ. V lost 7 bases, J lost 4 bases, and 19 bases lay in between. CDR3 bases: TGCGCCAGCGGCGAGCAGGGAACAGGCCCAGATACGCAGTATTTT. Protein product: CASGEQGTGPDTQYF.

This chain links TRBV7-8 with TRBJ1-1; TRBD1 might be the D (5 bases). The CDR3 has 12 amino acids. V lost 8 bases and J lost 10, with 17 bases in between. The germline V gene has CDR1 SGHVS and CDR2 FQNEAQ. CDR3 sequence (DNA): TGTGCCAGCCGAGAAGGGGAGTTGAGAGCTTTCTTT. Protein sequence: CASREGELRAFF.

This clone appeared a single time. This sequence joins TRBV2 and TRBJ1-6; D not resolved. In germline, CDR1 is SNHLY, CDR2 FYNNEI. Trimming shortened V by 5 bases and J by 14 bases, and 13 bases separated the two germline ends. CDR3 length: 12 amino acids. The CDR3 nucleotides are TGTGCCAGCAGTCTCGACGGTGAAGCCCTCCACTTT. This gives the protein CASSLDGEALHF.

This clone appeared a single time. The V gene is TRBV7-2, the J gene TRBJ2-3; 8 positions agree with TRBD1. The CDR3 has 16 residues. The V gene end was trimmed by 3 bases and the J gene end by 0 bases; junction bases not matched to a gene: 5. Germline V gives CDR1 SGHTA, CDR2 FQGNSA. The CDR3 spells CASSFQGAFSTDTQYF. CDR3 DNA: TGTGCCAGCAGCTTCCAGGGGGCTTTTAGCACAGATACGCAGTATTTT.